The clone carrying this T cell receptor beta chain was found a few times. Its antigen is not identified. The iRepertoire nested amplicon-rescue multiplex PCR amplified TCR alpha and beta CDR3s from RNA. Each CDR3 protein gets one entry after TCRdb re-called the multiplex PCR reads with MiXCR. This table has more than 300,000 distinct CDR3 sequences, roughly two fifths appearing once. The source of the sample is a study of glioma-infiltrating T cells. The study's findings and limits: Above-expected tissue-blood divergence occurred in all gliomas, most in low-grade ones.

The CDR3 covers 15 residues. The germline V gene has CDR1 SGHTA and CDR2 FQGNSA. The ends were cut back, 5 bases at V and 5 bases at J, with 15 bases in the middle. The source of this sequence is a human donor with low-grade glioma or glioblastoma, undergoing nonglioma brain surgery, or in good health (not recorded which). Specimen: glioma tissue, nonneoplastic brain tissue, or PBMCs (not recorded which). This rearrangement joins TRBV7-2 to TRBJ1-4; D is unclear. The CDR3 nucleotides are TGTGCCAGCAGCCCTCGGACCATGGCCAATGAAAAACTGTTTTTT. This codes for CASSPRTMANEKLFF. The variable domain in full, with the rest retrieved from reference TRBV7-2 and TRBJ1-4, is GAGVSQSPSNKVTEKGKDVELRCDPISGHTALYWYRQSLGQGLEFLIYFQGNSAPDKSGLPSDRFSAERTGGSVSTLTIQRTQQEDSAVYLCASSPRTMANEKLFFGSGTQLSVL.